The 24 T cell receptor beta chains below were found in one sample sequenced in a study of blood T cells in healthy people across ages. A second about 6 to 12 cycle PCR used barcoded and J-beta primers. TCRdb analysed the 5' RACE reads with MiXCR anew, one entry per CDR3 protein. Found here are 550,000 to 800,000 distinct CDR3 sequences, roughly 20% of them singletons; the top ten hold approximately 3.7%. The sample comprised blood. Receptors originate from a man aged 70-80 years in good health.

The rearrangement joins TRBV15 to TRBJ1-1; D unresolved. The germline V and J ends were trimmed by 0 bases and 0 bases, with 8 bases remaining between them. CDR1 is LNHNV and CDR2 is YYDKDF in the germline V gene (reference sequence). The CDR3 sequence is 15 residues long. The CDR3 DNA reads TGTGCCACCAGCAGAGAATGGCAGATGAACACTGAAGCTTTCTTT. Amino acid sequence: CATSREWQMNTEAFF. The variable domain in full, completed from reference TRBV15 and TRBJ1-1, reads DAMVIQNPRYQVTQFGKPVTLSCSQTLNHNVMYWYQQKSSQAPKLLFHYYDKDFNNEADTPDNFQSRRPNTSFCFLDIRSPGLGDTAMYLCATSREWQMNTEAFFGQGTRLTVV.

This chain uses TRBV12-3 or TRBV12-4 with TRBJ2-1; D tentatively fits TRBD1 or TRBD2 (6 bases each). The germline V and J ends were trimmed by 5 bases and 0 bases, with 14 bases remaining between them. The CDR3 covers 16 residues. The CDR3 spells CASSPQGRGSYNEQFF. The CDR3, as DNA: TGTGCCAGCAGTCCCCAGGGGCGGGGCTCCTACAATGAGCAGTTCTTC.

This clonotype has just a few counts. The V call is TRBV7-2, the J call TRBJ2-1; 9 positions match TRBD2. CDR1 and CDR2 from the germline V gene are SGHTA and FQGNSA. The CDR3 has 16 amino acids. V was clipped by 4 bases and J by 1 base; unmatched bases: 5. The CDR3 reads CASSSQAGGSYNEQFF. The CDR3 coding sequence is TGTGCCAGCAGCTCTCAGGCGGGAGGGTCCTACAATGAGCAGTTCTTC.

The V gene is TRBV20-1, the J gene TRBJ2-5; 9 nucleotides agree with TRBD2. The J call may be mistaken, given a closer DNA end match to TRBJ2-7. CDR1 is DFQATT, CDR2 SNEGSKA, per germline (reference sequence). This CDR3 region has 15 residues. CDR3: CSARDKAGGSYEQYF. DNA of the CDR3: TGCAGTGCTAGAGATAAAGCGGGAGGCTCCTACGAGCAGTACTTC.

This clonotype was seen only a few times. V usage is TRBV7-9 and J usage is TRBJ2-5; 13 nucleotides line up with TRBD2. Matching the DNA end better, TRBJ2-7 makes the J call doubtful. Germline-derived CDR1 and CDR2 are SEHNR and FQNEAQ (reference sequence). The CDR3 runs to 17 residues. CDR3 protein: CASSAGLAGKISYEQYF. CDR3 sequence (DNA): TGTGCCAGCAGCGCGGGACTAGCGGGGAAGATCTCCTACGAGCAGTACTTC.

This chain links TRBV2 with TRBJ1-4; 7 bases are a match to TRBD1. CDR1 SNHLY and CDR2 FYNNEI come from the germline V gene. The CDR3 consists of 14 residues. V shed 5 bases and J 4 bases; nucleotides not matched to a gene: 4. The CDR3 spells CASSNRGFNEKLFF. The CDR3, as DNA: TGTGCCAGCAGTAACAGGGGTTTTAATGAAAAACTGTTTTTT.

This clonotype occurred a few times. This chain connects TRBV2 to TRBJ2-5; 8 bases align to TRBD2. The J call may be mistaken, given a closer DNA end match to TRBJ2-1. Germline V gives CDR1 SNHLY, CDR2 FYNNEI. The CDR3 runs 14 residues. The CDR3 loop reads CARKTGTRSGEQFF. The CDR3 coding sequence is TGTGCCAGGAAAACCGGGACTAGGTCGGGGGAGCAGTTCTTC.

This clonotype was detected only once. V is TRBV11-2 and J is TRBJ2-1, with D uncertain. V lost 5 bases to trimming and J lost 8 bases, with 19 bases between them. Germline CDR1 SGHAT, CDR2 FQNNGV. The CDR3 extends over 15 amino acids. The CDR3 DNA reads TGTGCCAGCAGCACTTGGCCCGAGCGAGGAGATGAGCAGTTCTTC. It yields the protein CASSTWPERGDEQFF. The full variable domain, rest sourced from reference TRBV11-2 and TRBJ2-1, is EAGVAQSPRYKIIEKRQSVAFWCNPISGHATLYWYQQILGQGPKLLIQFQNNGVVDDSQLPKDRFSAERLKGVDSTLKIQPAKLEDSAVYLCASSTWPERGDEQFFGPGTRLTVL.

The chain is built from TRBV6-6 and TRBJ2-5, with D perhaps given as TRBD1 or TRBD2 (5 bases each). The tail of the sequence fits TRBJ2-1 better, so the J call may be wrong. The CDR3 extends over 14 amino acids. The V gene's germline CDR1 is MNHNY and CDR2 SVGAGI (reference sequence). DNA for the CDR3: TGTGCCAGCAGTTACCCCGGGACCAACAATGAGCAGTTCTTC. Translation gives CASSYPGTNNEQFF.

The chain is built from TRBV10-3 and TRBJ2-7; 10 bases are shared with TRBD2. After removal of 5 bases from V and 1 base from J, the junction contained 11 bases not matched to a gene. CDR3 length: 17 residues. Germline CDR1 and CDR2: ENHRY and SYGVKD. CDR3 in DNA: TGTGCCATCAGTAAAAATCCCGGGACTAGCGAGTCCTACGAGCAGTACTTC. Protein product: CAISKNPGTSESYEQYF.

There are a few counts of this clonotype. This chain connects TRBV20-1 to TRBJ2-5; weak D call: TRBD1 (6 bases). TRBJ2-7 matches the DNA end more closely, so the J call is doubtful. This CDR3 has 15 residues. Germline V CDR1 and CDR2: DFQATT, SNEGSKA (reference sequence). The CDR3 bases are TGCAGTGCTAGAGATAGACAGGCTGGAAGTTACGAGCAGTACTTC. It specifies CSARDRQAGSYEQYF.

A note on this clonotype: A read error may produce the germline difference seen at one junction end. The rearrangement joins TRBV3-1 to TRBJ2-2; tentatively, D is TRBD1 or TRBD2 (5 bases each). The CDR3 is 16 amino acids. Germline loops: CDR1 LGHDT, CDR2 YNNKEL (reference sequence). The chain's CDR3 is CASSQRSFQGAGELLF. The CDR3 region has the DNA TGTGCCAGCAGCCAACGGTCGTTCCAGGGAGCCGGGGAGCTGCTTTTT.

This chain uses TRBV28 with TRBJ1-2; the D gene is possibly TRBD1 (5 bases). Trimming shortened V by 6 bases and J by 3 bases, and 14 bases separated the two germline ends. CDR3 length: 14 amino acids. Germline V gene lookup returns CDR1 MDHEN and CDR2 SYDVKM. This CDR3 is CASSLGAGYYGYTF. DNA of the CDR3: TGTGCCAGCAGCCTTGGGGCTGGCTACTATGGCTACACCTTC.

This clonotype was found a few times. This chain joins TRBV29-1 and TRBJ2-7, with D perhaps given as TRBD1 or TRBD2 (5 bases each). CDR1 and CDR2 from the germline V gene are SQVTM and ANQGSEA. This CDR3 contains 12 residues. Trimming removed 3 bases at V and 3 bases at J, with 9 bases between. The CDR3 region is CSVEFGGYEQYF. The CDR3 region has the DNA TGCAGCGTTGAGTTTGGGGGCTACGAGCAGTACTTC.

This clonotype turned up a few times. CDR3 bases: TGCAGTGGCTCTAGCGGGCTAGAGACCCAGTACTTC. This gives the protein CSGSSGLETQYF. This chain uses TRBV20-1 with TRBJ2-5, with 8 bases fitting TRBD2. V was pared by 7 bases and J by 4 bases, with 5 bases of the junction left unmatched. The CDR3 consists of 12 residues. Germline lookup yields CDR1 DFQATT and CDR2 SNEGSKA (reference sequence).

This clonotype came up many times. The gene calls are TRBV7-8 and TRBJ1-1; TRBD1 matches at 8 bases. CDR1 and CDR2 from the germline V gene are SGHVS and FQNEAQ. Germline trimming cut 6 bases from V and 1 base from J; bases unmatched to any gene: 4. The CDR3 extends over 14 amino acids. The CDR3 DNA reads TGTGCCAGCAGTCTCGACAGGGGGAACACTGAAGCTTTCTTT. Protein: CASSLDRGNTEAFF.

To note about this clonotype: A clone one base away is much larger, so this may be a read error. CDR3 sequence (DNA): TGCAGCGTCGGACAGGGACACACAGATACGCAGTATTTT. This gives the protein CSVGQGHTDTQYF. J is TRBJ2-3 and V is TRBV29-1; TRBD1 aligns across 8 bases. The V segment lost 6 bases and the J segment 2 bases; nucleotides outside the gene matches: 4. The CDR3 loop spans 13 amino acids. CDR1 and CDR2 from the germline V gene are SQVTM and ANQGSEA.

The chain is built from TRBV20-1 and TRBJ2-1; 9 nucleotides align to TRBD2. CDR1 and CDR2 (germline): DFQATT, SNEGSKA (reference sequence). This CDR3 spans 16 amino acids. The trim removed 2 bases at V and 4 bases at J, leaving 9 bases unmatched. In DNA, the CDR3 is TGCAGTGCTAGATCCCAAGAAGCGGGAGGATACAATGAGCAGTTCTTC. Protein: CSARSQEAGGYNEQFF.

The chain is built from TRBV25-1 and TRBJ1-2; 10 bases map to TRBD1. This CDR3 region has 15 residues. The J segment lost 7 bases and the V segment lost 3 bases, leaving 8 bases of the junction unmatched. Germline lookup yields CDR1 MGHDK and CDR2 SYGVNS. The CDR3: CASSDAPGTGAGYTF. CDR3 nucleotide sequence: TGTGCCAGCAGTGACGCCCCCGGGACAGGGGCTGGCTACACCTTC.

V gene TRBV5-1 combines with J gene TRBJ1-1, with 7 bases aligning to TRBD1. The CDR3 is 14 amino acids. With V trimmed by 4 bases and J by 1 base, 4 bases remained unmatched. Germline CDR1 is SGHRS and CDR2 is YFSETQ. The CDR3 sequence is CASSVGTANTEAFF. DNA of the CDR3: TGCGCCAGCAGCGTAGGGACAGCGAACACTGAAGCTTTCTTT. The variable domain in full, with the rest retrieved from reference TRBV5-1 and TRBJ1-1, is KAGVTQTPRYLIKTRGQQVTLSCSPISGHRSVSWYQQTPGQGLQFLFEYFSETQRNKGNFPGRFSGRQFSNSRSEMNVSTLELGDSALYLCASSVGTANTEAFFGQGTRLTVV.

This clonotype has ten or more counts. The rearrangement links TRBV3-1 to TRBJ1-4; 8 bases agree with TRBD1. There are 14 residues in the CDR3. Looked up from germline, CDR1 is LGHDT and CDR2 is YNNKEL (reference sequence). V shed 8 bases and J 0 bases; nucleotides not matched to a gene: 2. In nucleotides, the CDR3 is TGTGCCAGCGGACAGGGTGCAACTAATGAAAAACTGTTTTTT. Its protein is CASGQGATNEKLFF.

This clonotype was observed a handful of times. V usage is TRBV6-2 or TRBV6-3 and J usage is TRBJ2-5; 7 nucleotides align to TRBD1. CDR3 length: 15 amino acids. CDR1 is MNHEY and CDR2 is SVGEGT in the germline V gene. Trimming at V came to 3 bases and at J to 0 bases, leaving 4 bases not matched to a gene. CDR3 sequence reads: CASSYLGQHQETQYF. The CDR3 DNA follows: TGTGCCAGCAGTTATTTGGGACAGCACCAAGAGACCCAGTACTTC.

This clonotype was found a few times. The chain employs TRBV28 and TRBJ2-3; TRBD1 is a possible D gene (6 bases). The CDR3 is 12 residues long. Germline-derived CDR1 and CDR2 are MDHEN and SYDVKM. V shed 9 bases and J shed 3 bases, with 10 bases lying between them. CDR3 bases: TGTGCCAGTACAGGGACGACAGATACGCAGTATTTT. Translated: CASTGTTDTQYF.

The chain links TRBV20-1 to TRBJ1-4; D gene ambiguous. The CDR3 has 12 amino acids. CDR1 and CDR2 from the germline V gene are DFQATT and SNEGSKA (reference sequence). V was trimmed by 4 bases and J by 7 bases, leaving 10 bases between them. The chain's CDR3 is CSANRGGEKLFF. CDR3 DNA: TGCAGTGCTAATCGGGGTGGTGAAAAACTGTTTTTT.